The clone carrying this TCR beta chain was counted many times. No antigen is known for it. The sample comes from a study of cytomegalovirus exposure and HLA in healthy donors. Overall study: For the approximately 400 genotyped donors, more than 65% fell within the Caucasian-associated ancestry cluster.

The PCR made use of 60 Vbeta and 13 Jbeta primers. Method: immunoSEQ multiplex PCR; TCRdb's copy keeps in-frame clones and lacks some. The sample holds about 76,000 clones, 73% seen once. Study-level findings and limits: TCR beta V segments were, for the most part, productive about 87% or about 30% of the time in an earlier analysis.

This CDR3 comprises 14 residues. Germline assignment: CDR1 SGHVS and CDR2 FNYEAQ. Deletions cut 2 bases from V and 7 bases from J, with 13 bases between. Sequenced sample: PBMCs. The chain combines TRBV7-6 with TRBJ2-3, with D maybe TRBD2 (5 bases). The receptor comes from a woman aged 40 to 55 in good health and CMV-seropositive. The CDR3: CASSLTEAQHTQYF. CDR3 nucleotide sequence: TGTGCCAGCAGCTTAACGGAGGCACAGCATACGCAGTATTTT.